One sample yielded the 9 T cell receptor beta chains listed below, sequenced in a study of T cell responses to AZD1222 COVID-19 vaccine. Using immunoSEQ multiplex PCR, the repertoire was profiled, and TCRdb retains in-frame clones only, with some absent. Altogether more than 60,000 clones are present, about 90% being singletons, with the ten largest covering 15% to 20%. Sample: peripheral blood, taken on day 0 of AZD1222 vaccination. The receptors were gathered from an adult in good health.

The chain employs TRBV19 and TRBJ2-1; the D is unclear. Germline CDR1 reads LNHDA; CDR2 reads SQIVND (reference sequence). V was pared by 4 bases and J by 5 bases, with 9 bases between. The CDR3 has 13 amino acids. The CDR3 region has the DNA TGTGCCAGTAGTACCGCTACTAACAATGAGCAGTTCTTC. Translated: CASSTATNNEQFF.

J is TRBJ2-7 and V is TRBV3-1 (or the pseudogene TRBV3-2); a weak D match, TRBD2 (7 bases). The CDR3 is made up of 19 amino acids. V was trimmed by 1 base and J by 3 bases, leaving 25 bases between them. CDR1 is LGHDT and CDR2 is YNNKEL in the germline V gene (reference sequence). CDR3 sequence: CASSQVNGGPITTNYEQYF. The CDR3 coding sequence is TGTGCCAGCAGCCAAGTTAACGGGGGGCCCATTACCACCAACTACGAGCAGTACTTC.

The chain employs TRBV5-6 and TRBJ2-5; possibly TRBD2 for D (6 bases). Looked up from germline, CDR1 is SGHDT and CDR2 is YYEEEE. This CDR3 comprises 14 residues. With 1 base removed from V and 2 bases from J, the gap between germline ends came to 9 bases. The CDR3 sequence: CASSLWAGQETQYF. DNA of the CDR3: TGTGCCAGCAGCTTGTGGGCGGGACAAGAGACCCAGTACTTC. Filled out from reference TRBV5-6 and TRBJ2-5, the complete variable domain reads DAGVTQSPTHLIKTRGQQVTLRCSPKSGHDTVSWYQQALGQGPQFIFQYYEEEERQRGNFPDRFSGHQFPNYSSELNVNALLLGDSALYLCASSLWAGQETQYFGPGTRLLVL.

This sequence joins TRBV5-4 and TRBJ1-1; tentative D call: TRBD1 (5 bases). Germline V gives CDR1 SGHNT, CDR2 YYREEE (reference sequence). The CDR3 covers 14 residues. Deletions cut 3 bases from V and 3 bases from J, with 12 bases between. As DNA, the CDR3 is TGTGCCAGCAGCTATCCCTGGGGGGACACTGAAGCTTTCTTT. Its translation is CASSYPWGDTEAFF.

This rearrangement joins TRBV5-1 to TRBJ1-1, with D possibly TRBD1 on 5 matching bases. The CDR3 has 15 amino acids. Trimming took 0 bases from V and 1 from J, leaving 10 bases between them. From germline, CDR1 is SGHRS and CDR2 YFSETQ. CDR3 DNA sequence: TGCGCCAGCAGCTTGGCGTCGGGGGGGAACACTGAAGCTTTCTTT. This sequence encodes CASSLASGGNTEAFF.

V and J are TRBV6-4 and TRBJ2-1; TRBD1 matches at 10 bases. With 3 bases clipped from V and 7 bases from J, the junction kept 6 bases outside the gene matches. Germline V lookup: CDR1 MRHNA, CDR2 SNTAGT. The CDR3 sequence is 15 residues long. CDR3: CASSERQGAWNEQFF. DNA for the CDR3: TGTGCCAGCAGTGAAAGACAGGGGGCATGGAATGAGCAGTTCTTC.

This clone was detected only a few times. The V gene is TRBV5-1, the J gene TRBJ2-7; 8 positions agree with TRBD1. The germline CDR1 and CDR2 sequences are SGHRS and YFSETQ. V lost 0 bases to trimming and J lost 5 bases; unmatched junction nucleotides: 4. The CDR3 loop spans 14 amino acids. CDR3 DNA sequence: TGCGCCAGCAGCTTGGGACAGGGGATCGACGAGCAGTACTTC. Its protein is CASSLGQGIDEQYF.

The CDR3 region has the DNA TGCAGCGTGGGTAGGGTAGTGGGGGAGACCCAGTACTTC. Translation: CSVGRVVGETQYF. The rearrangement links TRBV29-1 to TRBJ2-5; D gene unclear. Germline V gives CDR1 SQVTM, CDR2 ANQGSEA. Trimming took off 6 bases at V and 5 bases at J, with 16 bases between the two ends. The CDR3 covers 13 residues.

The chain is built from TRBV11-3 and TRBJ2-1, with 7 bases fitting TRBD2. This CDR3 has 15 residues. V lost 4 bases, J lost 6 bases, and 9 bases stayed unmatched. Looked up from germline, CDR1 is SGHNT and CDR2 is YENEEA. The CDR3 DNA reads TGTGCCAGCAGCTCAGGACTAGATCAAGCCAATGAGCAGTTCTTC. Its translation is CASSSGLDQANEQFF.